The 13 T cell receptor beta chains listed next were all sequenced from one sample in a study of T cell changes during pregnancy in multiple sclerosis. Using immunoSEQ multiplex PCR, the repertoire was profiled, and TCRdb retains in-frame clones only, with some absent. Here the sample spans around 100,000 clones, about 90% being singletons. The sample was peripheral blood, taken after pregnancy. The receptors stem from a female donor with multiple sclerosis, enrolled in a pregnancy study.

The gene calls are TRBV9 and TRBJ1-1; 12 bases fit TRBD1. Per germline, CDR1 SGDLS and CDR2 YYNGEE. V trimming: 4 bases; J trimming: 3 bases; junction bases outside the gene matches: 13. The CDR3 has 18 residues. The chain's CDR3 is CASSTGTGGLNSDTEAFF. As DNA, the CDR3 is TGTGCCAGCAGCACCGGGACAGGGGGCTTAAATTCGGACACTGAAGCTTTCTTT.

The chain has TRBV6-5 and TRBJ1-1; D ambiguous. CDR3 size: 15 residues. Per germline, CDR1 MNHEY and CDR2 SVGAGI. V lost 5 bases and J lost 5, with 18 bases in between. The CDR3 DNA sequence: TGTGCCAGCAGTCCAGGACTGACTTTGGGGACTGAAGCTTTCTTT. This codes for CASSPGLTLGTEAFF.

This rearrangement joins TRBV7-9 to TRBJ2-7, with TRBD2 matching 7 bases. V dropped 6 bases and J dropped 2; count of bases not matched to a gene: 4. The germline CDR1 and CDR2 sequences are SEHNR and FQNEAQ (reference sequence). CDR3 length: 13 residues. The CDR3 reads CASSPSGTYEQYF. The CDR3 nucleotides are TGTGCCAGCAGTCCTAGCGGAACCTACGAGCAGTACTTC.

The chain has TRBV5-4 and TRBJ2-2; 9 bases align to TRBD2. From germline, CDR1 is SGHNT and CDR2 YYREEE (reference sequence). V lost 4 bases and J lost 2; bases outside the gene matches: 3. CDR3 length equals 15 residues. CDR3 coding DNA: TGTGCCAGCAGCCGTCTAGCGGGAAACACCGGGGAGCTGTTTTTT. It is translated as CASSRLAGNTGELFF.

The chain carries TRBV25-1 and TRBJ2-7; D is unclear. Per germline, CDR1 MGHDK and CDR2 SYGVNS. The CDR3 consists of 16 residues. Trimming took 2 bases from V and 0 from J, leaving 14 bases between them. In DNA, the CDR3 is TGTGCCAGCAGTGAAACCGGGTTCCAAAGCTCCTACGAGCAGTACTTC. Translating gives CASSETGFQSSYEQYF.

The chain has TRBV6-5 and TRBJ1-2; no definite D call. Trimming removed 2 bases at V and 4 bases at J, with 8 bases between. The CDR3 has 13 amino acids. The germline gives CDR1 MNHEY, CDR2 SVGAGI. The CDR3 sequence is CASSYKAVYGYTF. Here the CDR3 DNA reads TGTGCCAGCAGTTACAAAGCGGTCTATGGCTACACCTTC.

The rearrangement joins TRBV27 to TRBJ2-7, with TRBD2 matching 10 bases. Germline V gene lookup returns CDR1 MNHEY and CDR2 SMNVEV (reference sequence). V trimming: 3 bases; J trimming: 4 bases; junction bases outside the gene matches: 3. The CDR3 sequence is 14 residues long. The CDR3 sequence: CASSLGTSVYEQYF. The CDR3 nucleotides read TGTGCCAGCAGTTTGGGGACTAGCGTTTACGAGCAGTACTTC.

This clone was seen only once. This sequence joins TRBV7-2 and TRBJ2-1; TRBD1 matches at 7 bases. The CDR3 length is 15 residues. Germline V gene lookup returns CDR1 SGHTA and CDR2 FQGNSA. V gave up 3 bases and J gave up 0 bases; unmatched junction bases: 2. The CDR3 DNA reads TGTGCCAGCAGCTTTCGGGACAGCTCCTACAATGAGCAGTTCTTC. It encodes CASSFRDSSYNEQFF. Full variable domain (rest looked up from reference TRBV7-2 and TRBJ2-1): GAGVSQSPSNKVTEKGKDVELRCDPISGHTALYWYRQSLGQGLEFLIYFQGNSAPDKSGLPSDRFSAERTGGSVSTLTIQRTQQEDSAVYLCASSFRDSSYNEQFFGPGTRLTVL.

The V call is TRBV10-3, the J call TRBJ2-1; 7 nucleotides align to TRBD2. Germline V lookup: CDR1 ENHRY, CDR2 SYGVKD. With 0 bases clipped from V and 0 bases from J, the junction kept 5 bases outside the gene matches. CDR3 length equals 17 residues. The chain's CDR3 is CAISESGSGFSYNEQFF. The CDR3 DNA sequence: TGTGCCATCAGTGAGTCGGGTAGCGGGTTCTCCTACAATGAGCAGTTCTTC.

The rearrangement links TRBV6-5 to TRBJ1-4; maybe TRBD1 (5 bases). The ends were cut back, 6 bases at V and 4 bases at J, with 15 bases in the middle. Germline V CDR1 and CDR2: MNHEY, SVGAGI. The CDR3 has 15 residues. DNA for the CDR3: TGTGCCAGCAGCCTCTCAGGCCAGGGTAATGAAAAACTGTTTTTT. This encodes CASSLSGQGNEKLFF.

This clone was picked up one time. The gene calls are TRBV19 and TRBJ2-7; TRBD2 matches at 7 bases. V trimming: 4 bases; J trimming: 3 bases; junction bases outside the gene matches: 3. The CDR3 sequence is 13 residues long. The germline CDR1 and CDR2 sequences are LNHDA and SQIVND (reference sequence). The CDR3 DNA is TGTGCCAGTAGTAGATCTAGCGGCTACGAGCAGTACTTC. Protein: CASSRSSGYEQYF.

The chain employs TRBV5-1 and TRBJ1-3, with a possible D match to TRBD1 (6 bases). From germline, CDR1 is SGHRS and CDR2 YFSETQ. The ends were cut back, 2 bases at V and 2 bases at J, with 8 bases in the middle. The length of the CDR3 is 14 residues. CDR3: CASSFGQTGNTIYF. CDR3 nucleotides: TGCGCCAGCAGCTTCGGACAGACTGGAAACACCATATATTTT.

The gene calls are TRBV15 and TRBJ2-1; 8 bases line up with TRBD2. The CDR3 extends over 12 amino acids. Germline V gene data show CDR1 as LNHNV and CDR2 as YYDKDF (reference sequence). The CDR3 sequence: CAAGGWNNEQFF. DNA for the CDR3: TGTGCGGCGGGGGGATGGAACAATGAGCAGTTCTTC. Supplemented by reference TRBV15 and TRBJ2-1, the full variable domain reads DAMVIQNPRYQVTQFGKPVTLSCSQTLNHNVMYWYQQKSSQAPKLLFHYYDKDFNNEADTPDNFQSRRPNTSFCFLDIRSPGLGDTAMYLCAAGGWNNEQFFGPGTRLTVL.